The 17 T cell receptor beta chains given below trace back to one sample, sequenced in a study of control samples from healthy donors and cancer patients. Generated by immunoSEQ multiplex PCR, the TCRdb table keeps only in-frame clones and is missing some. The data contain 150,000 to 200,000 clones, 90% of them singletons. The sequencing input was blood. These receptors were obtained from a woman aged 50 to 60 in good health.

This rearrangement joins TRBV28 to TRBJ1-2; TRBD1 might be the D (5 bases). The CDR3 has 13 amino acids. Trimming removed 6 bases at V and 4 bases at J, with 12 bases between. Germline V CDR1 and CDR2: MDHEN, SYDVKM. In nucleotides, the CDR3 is TGTGCCAGCAGAAATTTGGGGGGCTATGGCTACACCTTC. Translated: CASRNLGGYGYTF.

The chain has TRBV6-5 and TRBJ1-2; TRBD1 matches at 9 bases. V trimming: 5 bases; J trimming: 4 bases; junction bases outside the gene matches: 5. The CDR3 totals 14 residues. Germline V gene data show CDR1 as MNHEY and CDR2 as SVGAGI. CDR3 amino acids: CASSRLGQGYGYTF. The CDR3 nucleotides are TGTGCCAGCAGTCGCCTGGGACAGGGCTATGGCTACACCTTC.

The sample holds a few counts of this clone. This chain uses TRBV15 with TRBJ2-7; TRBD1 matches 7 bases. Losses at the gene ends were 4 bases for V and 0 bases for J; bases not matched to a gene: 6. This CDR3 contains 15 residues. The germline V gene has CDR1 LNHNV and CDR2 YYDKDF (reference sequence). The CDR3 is CATSKNRGTSYEQYF. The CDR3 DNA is TGTGCCACCAGCAAAAACAGGGGTACCTCCTACGAGCAGTACTTC.

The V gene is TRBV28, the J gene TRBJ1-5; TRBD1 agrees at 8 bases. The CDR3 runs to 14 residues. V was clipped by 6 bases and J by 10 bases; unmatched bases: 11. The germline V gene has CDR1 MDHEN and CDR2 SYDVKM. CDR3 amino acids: CASRKTGQVSPQHF. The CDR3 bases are TGTGCCAGCAGGAAAACGGGACAGGTATCACCCCAGCATTTT.

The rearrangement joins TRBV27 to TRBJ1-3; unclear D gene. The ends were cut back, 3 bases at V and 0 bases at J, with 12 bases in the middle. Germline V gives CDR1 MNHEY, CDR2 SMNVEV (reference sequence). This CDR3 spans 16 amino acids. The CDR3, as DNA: TGTGCCAGCAGTTTGAGATACTCAAGCTCTGGAAACACCATATATTTT. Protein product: CASSLRYSSSGNTIYF.

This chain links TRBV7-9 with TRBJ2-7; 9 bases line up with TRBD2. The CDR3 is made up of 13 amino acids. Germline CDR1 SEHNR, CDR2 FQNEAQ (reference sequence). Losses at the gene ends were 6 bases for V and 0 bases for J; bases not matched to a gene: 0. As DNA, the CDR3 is TGTGCCAGCAGTAGCGGGAGCTCCTACGAGCAGTACTTC. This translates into CASSSGSSYEQYF. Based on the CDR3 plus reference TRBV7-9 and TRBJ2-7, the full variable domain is DTGVSQNPRHKITKRGQNVTFRCDPISEHNRLYWYRQTLGQGPEFLTYFQNEAQLEKSRLLSDRFSAERPKGSFSTLEIQRTEQGDSAMYLCASSSGSSYEQYFGPGTRLTVT.

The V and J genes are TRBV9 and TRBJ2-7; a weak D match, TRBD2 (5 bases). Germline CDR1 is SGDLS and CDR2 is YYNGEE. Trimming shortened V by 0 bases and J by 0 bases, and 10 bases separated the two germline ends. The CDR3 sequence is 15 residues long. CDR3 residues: CASSVDAGRSYEQYF. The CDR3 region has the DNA TGTGCCAGCAGCGTAGATGCGGGTCGCTCCTACGAGCAGTACTTC.

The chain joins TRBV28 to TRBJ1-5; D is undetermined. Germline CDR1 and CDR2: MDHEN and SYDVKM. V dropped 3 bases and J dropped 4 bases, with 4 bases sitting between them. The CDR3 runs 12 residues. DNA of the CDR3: TGTGCCAGCAGTTTCGTGAATCAGCCCCAGCATTTT. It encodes CASSFVNQPQHF.

CDR3 nucleotides: TGTGCCACCGTGACAGGGGCGGGAAACACCATATATTTT. Translating it yields CATVTGAGNTIYF. The rearrangement uses TRBV28 and TRBJ1-3; 8 bases map to TRBD1. In germline, CDR1 is MDHEN, CDR2 SYDVKM. The CDR3 has 13 amino acids. The junction had 6 bases not matched to a gene; V was cut back by 10 bases and J by 4 bases.

The CDR3 reads CASSTLLAGSAYEQYF. CDR3 DNA: TGTGCCAGCAGCACACTTTTAGCGGGGTCAGCCTACGAGCAGTACTTC. This chain links TRBV11-2 with TRBJ2-7; 8 nucleotides line up with TRBD2. Germline CDR1 reads SGHAT; CDR2 reads FQNNGV. The CDR3 spans 16 residues. The ends lost 5 bases at V and 2 bases at J; junction bases unmatched: 11.

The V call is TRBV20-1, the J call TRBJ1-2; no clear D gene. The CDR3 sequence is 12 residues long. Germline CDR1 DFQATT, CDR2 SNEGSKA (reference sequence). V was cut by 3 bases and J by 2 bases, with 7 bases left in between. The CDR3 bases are TGCAGTGCTAGTAGGGCGAACTATGGCTACACCTTC. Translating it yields CSASRANYGYTF.

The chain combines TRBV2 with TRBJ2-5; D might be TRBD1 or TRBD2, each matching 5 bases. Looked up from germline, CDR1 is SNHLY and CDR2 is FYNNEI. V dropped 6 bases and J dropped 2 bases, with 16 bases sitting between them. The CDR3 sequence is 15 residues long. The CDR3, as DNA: TGTGCCAGCAGACAGTCCGGGACGGAACAAGAGACCCAGTACTTC. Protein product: CASRQSGTEQETQYF. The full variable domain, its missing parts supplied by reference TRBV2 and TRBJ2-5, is EPEVTQTPSHQVTQMGQEVILRCVPISNHLYFYWYRQILGQKVEFLVSFYNNEISEKSEIFDDQFSVERPDGSNFTLKIRSTKLEDSAMYFCASRQSGTEQETQYFGPGTRLLVL.

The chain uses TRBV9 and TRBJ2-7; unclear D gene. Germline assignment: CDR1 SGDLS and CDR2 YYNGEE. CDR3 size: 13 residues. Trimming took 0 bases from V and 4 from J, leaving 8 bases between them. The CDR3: CASSVGAEYEQYF. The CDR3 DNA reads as TGTGCCAGCAGCGTAGGGGCGGAATACGAGCAGTACTTC.

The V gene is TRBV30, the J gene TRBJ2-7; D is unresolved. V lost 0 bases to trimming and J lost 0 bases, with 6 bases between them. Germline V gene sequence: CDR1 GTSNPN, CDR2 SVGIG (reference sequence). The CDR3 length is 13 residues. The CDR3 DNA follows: TGTGCCTGGAGTGTTCACAACTCCTACGAGCAGTACTTC. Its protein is CAWSVHNSYEQYF.

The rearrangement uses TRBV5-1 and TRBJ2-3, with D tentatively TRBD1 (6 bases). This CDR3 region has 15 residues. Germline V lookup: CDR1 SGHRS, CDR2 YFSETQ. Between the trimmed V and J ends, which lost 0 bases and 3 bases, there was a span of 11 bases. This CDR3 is CASSLARGYTDTQYF. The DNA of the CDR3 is TGCGCCAGCAGCTTGGCCAGGGGTTATACAGATACGCAGTATTTT.

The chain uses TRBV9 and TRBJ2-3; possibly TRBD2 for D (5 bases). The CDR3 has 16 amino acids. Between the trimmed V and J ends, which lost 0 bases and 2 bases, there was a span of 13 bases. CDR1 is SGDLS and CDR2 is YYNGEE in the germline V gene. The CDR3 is CASSVDPSLFTDTQYF. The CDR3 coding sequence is TGTGCCAGCAGCGTAGACCCTAGCCTCTTCACAGATACGCAGTATTTT.

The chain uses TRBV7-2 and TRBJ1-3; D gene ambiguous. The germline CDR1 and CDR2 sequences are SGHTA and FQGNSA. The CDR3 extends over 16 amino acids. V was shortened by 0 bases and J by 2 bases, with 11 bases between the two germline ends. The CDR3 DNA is TGTGCCAGCAGCTTAGCGGCTAACAGTGCTGGAAACACCATATATTTT. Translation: CASSLAANSAGNTIYF.